This T cell receptor (beta chain) is drawn from a study of CD8+ T cells in alopecia areata. V lost 3 bases to trimming and J lost 8 bases, with 6 bases between them. The V gene's germline CDR1 is SGHNT and CDR2 YYREEE (reference sequence). This CDR3 contains 11 residues. This sample's treatment: oral pan-JAK inhibitor, 5-10 mg twice daily. Extracted RNA was reverse transcribed into cDNA, the sequencing template. The method was immunoSEQ multiplex PCR; TCRdb's version includes in-frame clones alone and lacks a portion of them. The table lists 100,000 to 150,000 clones, approximately 57% of them singletons.

The sample was CD4+ T cells sorted from blood, taken at week 4, from a patient treated with tofacitinib. The sequence came from a human donor with alopecia areata. The chain joins TRBV5-4 to TRBJ2-1; D gene uncertain. This CDR3 is CASSYRYEQFF. CDR3 coding DNA: TGTGCCAGCAGCTATAGATATGAGCAGTTCTTC. The variable domain in full, completed from reference TRBV5-4 and TRBJ2-1, reads ETGVTQSPTHLIKTRGQQVTLRCSSQSGHNTVSWYQQALGQGPQFIFQYYREEENGRGNFPPRFSGLQFPNYSSELNVNALELDDSALYLCASSYRYEQFFGPGTRLTVL.